Shown below are 17 T cell receptor beta chains from a single sample sequenced in a study of T cell repertoires in cytomegalovirus infection. Each CDR3 protein gets one entry after TCRdb re-called the reads with MiXCR. The sample holds approximately 630,000 distinct CDR3 sequences; less than 25% are singletons and the top ten take approximately 8.2%. Sequencing was carried out using CD8+ T cells from PBMCs. The origin of the receptors is a human donor in good health (CMV status not recorded). Some clones in this sample may be carry-over from other donors' samples.

V usage is TRBV6-8 and J usage is TRBJ1-6, with 7 nucleotides matching TRBD1. Germline values: CDR1 MNHGY, CDR2 SAAAGT. The CDR3 covers 16 residues. The junction had 9 bases not matched to a gene; V was cut back by 2 bases and J by 8 bases. The CDR3, as DNA: TGTGCCAGCAGTTACGTACAGGGGAAGAGAGATTCACCCCTCCACTTT. Its protein product is CASSYVQGKRDSPLHF.

This sequence joins TRBV12-3 or TRBV12-4 and TRBJ1-1; 7 nucleotides match TRBD1. After removal of 5 bases from V and 5 bases from J, the junction contained 8 bases not matched to a gene. The CDR3 is 14 residues long. CDR3 nucleotide sequence: TGTGCCAGCAGTCACACAGGGGAGAAGACTGAAGCTTTCTTT. This encodes CASSHTGEKTEAFF.

This clonotype was observed a few times. This chain links TRBV12-3 or TRBV12-4 with TRBJ2-6; D gene uncertain. The ends were cut back, 4 bases at V and 3 bases at J, with 4 bases in the middle. The CDR3 runs 13 residues. The CDR3 DNA reads as TGTGCCAGCAGTTCCGGTGGGGCCAACGTCCTGACTTTC. Its translation is CASSSGGANVLTF.

The V gene is TRBV6-5, the J gene TRBJ2-7; D ambiguous. V lost 4 bases to trimming and J lost 0 bases, with 7 bases between them. Germline V CDR1 and CDR2: MNHEY, SVGAGI. CDR3 length: 13 amino acids. The CDR3 nucleotides read TGTGCCAGCAGTTTTACCTTCTCCTACGAGCAGTACTTC. Translation gives CASSFTFSYEQYF.

V gene TRBV13 combines with J gene TRBJ1-6; maybe TRBD1 (6 bases). V shed 8 bases and J shed 7 bases, with 15 bases lying between them. The germline V gene has CDR1 PRHDT and CDR2 FYEKMQ (reference sequence). The length of the CDR3 is 14 residues. The CDR3 loop is CASGRGGENSPLHF. DNA of the CDR3: TGTGCCAGCGGACGAGGGGGGGAGAATTCACCCCTCCACTTT.

This clonotype has just a few counts. V gene TRBV15 combines with J gene TRBJ2-7, with D possibly TRBD1 on 6 matching bases. CDR1 and CDR2 (germline): LNHNV, YYDKDF (reference sequence). With 5 bases removed from V and 3 bases from J, the gap between germline ends came to 14 bases. This CDR3 region has 14 residues. For the CDR3, the DNA is TGTGCCACCAGCGCCCCCGGGACAATCTACGAGCAGTACGTC. Translating gives CATSAPGTIYEQYV.

This clonotype was recorded a few times. The J gene is TRBJ2-1, the V gene TRBV7-3; D might be TRBD2 (6 bases). Per germline, CDR1 SGHTA and CDR2 FQGTGA. The CDR3 is 13 residues long. V lost 4 bases and J lost 5, with 9 bases in between. The CDR3 nucleotides read TGTGCCAGCAGCTGGGAGGTGAACAATGAGCAGTTCTTC. This translates into CASSWEVNNEQFF.

The chain recombines TRBV2 with TRBJ2-2; 9 bases are shared with TRBD1. Germline V gene sequence: CDR1 SNHLY, CDR2 FYNNEI. The J segment lost 2 bases and the V segment lost 5 bases, leaving 9 bases of the junction unmatched. The CDR3 has 17 amino acids. The CDR3 coding sequence is TGTGCCAGCAGTCTCTTCCCGACAGGGGGAAACACCGGGGAGCTGTTTTTT. Translation gives CASSLFPTGGNTGELFF.

Details on this clonotype: Possible read error: a much larger clone is one base away. This rearrangement joins TRBV7-6 to TRBJ1-4, with a possible D match to TRBD1 (6 bases). Germline CDR1 SGHVS, CDR2 FNYEAQ. The CDR3 is made up of 15 amino acids. In DNA form, the CDR3 reads TGTACCAGCAGCTTGGGCCAGGGGATAGATGAAAAACTGTTTTTT. As protein: CTSSLGQGIDEKLFF. Based on the CDR3 plus reference TRBV7-6 and TRBJ1-4, the full variable domain is GAGVSQSPRYKVTKRGQDVALRCDPISGHVSLYWYRQALGQGPEFLTYFNYEAQQDKSGLPNDRFSAERPEGSISTLTIQRTEQRDSAMYRCTSSLGQGIDEKLFFGSGTQLSVL.

A remark on this clonotype: A much larger clone lies one base from this, so it may be a read error. This chain connects TRBV15 to TRBJ2-3; D perhaps matches TRBD2 (5 bases). Trimming stripped 0 bases from V and 5 bases from J, with 12 bases between. Germline-derived CDR1 and CDR2 are LNHNV and YYDKDF (reference sequence). The CDR3 is 15 residues long. As DNA, the CDR3 is TGTGCCACCAGCAGAGATCGGGATGTGGTAGATACGCAGTATTTT. Translated: CATSRDRDVVDTQYF.

The chain recombines TRBV5-5 with TRBJ1-2; D gene ambiguous. The CDR3 extends over 14 amino acids. CDR1 and CDR2 from the germline V gene are SGHKS and YYEKEE (reference sequence). V shed 0 bases and J shed 4 bases, with 10 bases lying between them. The CDR3 DNA sequence: TGTGCCAGCAGCTTGGATCGGACTAGCTATGGCTACACCTTC. Translation gives CASSLDRTSYGYTF.

The CDR3 nucleotides are TGTGCCAGCAGTTTGGGACAGGGCCCCAATGAGCAGTTCTTC. The encoded protein is CASSLGQGPNEQFF. The J gene is TRBJ2-1, the V gene TRBV6-5; 9 bases agree with TRBD1. CDR3 length: 14 amino acids. V shed 4 bases, J shed 6 bases, and the junction held 4 bases outside the gene matches. Germline V gene data show CDR1 as MNHEY and CDR2 as SVGAGI.

The chain employs TRBV29-1 and TRBJ2-5; possibly TRBD2 for D (6 bases). CDR3 size: 17 residues. CDR1 is SQVTM and CDR2 is ANQGSEA in the germline V gene. V was pared by 6 bases and J by 4 bases, with 27 bases between. CDR3 loop: CSVEGFERAKGGETQYF. The CDR3 DNA sequence: TGCAGCGTGGAGGGGTTTGAGAGGGCGAAGGGAGGAGAGACCCAGTACTTC.

The chain is built from TRBV29-1 and TRBJ1-1, with 9 bases that match TRBD1. The CDR3 totals 13 residues. The V gene's germline CDR1 is SQVTM and CDR2 ANQGSEA. With 0 bases clipped from V and 4 bases from J, the junction kept 0 bases outside the gene matches. The CDR3 loop is CSVEEGQGTEAFF. Here the CDR3 DNA reads TGCAGCGTTGAAGAGGGACAGGGCACTGAAGCTTTCTTT.

The J gene is TRBJ1-2, the V gene TRBV6-2 or TRBV6-3, with D hard to call. This CDR3 has 14 residues. Per the germline V gene, CDR1 is MNHEY and CDR2 is SVGEGT. V dropped 2 bases and J dropped 3 bases, with 10 bases sitting between them. The CDR3 reads CASSYRAFDYGYTF. The CDR3 DNA reads as TGTGCCAGCAGTTACAGGGCTTTTGACTATGGCTACACCTTC.

Many counts were recorded for this clonotype. The chain carries TRBV6-1 and TRBJ2-2; TRBD2 matches at 8 bases. V lost 7 bases and J lost 0; bases outside the gene matches: 10. This CDR3 contains 17 residues. Germline V CDR1 and CDR2: MNHNS, SASEGT. CDR3 sequence reads: CASTNSAGGANTGELFF. CDR3 bases: TGTGCCAGCACCAACTCCGCGGGGGGCGCGAACACCGGGGAGCTGTTTTTT.

In its sample, this clonotype was seen many times. The chain uses TRBV7-6 and TRBJ1-4, with D perhaps TRBD1 (5 bases). Germline loops: CDR1 SGHVS, CDR2 FNYEAQ. Trimming shortened V by 2 bases and J by 7 bases, and 11 bases separated the two germline ends. This CDR3 is built from 14 residues. The CDR3 DNA reads TGTGCCAGCAGCTTACTCGGGACGGGTGAAAAACTGTTTTTT. This codes for CASSLLGTGEKLFF.